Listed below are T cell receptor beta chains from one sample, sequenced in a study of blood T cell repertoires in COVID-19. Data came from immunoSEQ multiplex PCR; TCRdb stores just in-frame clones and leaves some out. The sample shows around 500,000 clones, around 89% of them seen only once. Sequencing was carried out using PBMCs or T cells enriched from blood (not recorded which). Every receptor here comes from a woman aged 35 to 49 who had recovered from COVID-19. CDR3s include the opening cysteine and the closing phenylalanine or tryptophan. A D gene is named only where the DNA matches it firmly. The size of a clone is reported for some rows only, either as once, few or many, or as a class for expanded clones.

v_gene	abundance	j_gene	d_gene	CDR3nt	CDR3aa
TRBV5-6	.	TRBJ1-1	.	TGTGCCAGCAGCTTGGTGGCAGATGAAGCTTTCTTT	CASSLVADEAFF
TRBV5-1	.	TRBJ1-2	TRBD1	TGCGCCAGCAGCCCCACGGGGACAGGGGGGATAGCTAACTATGGCTACACCTTC	CASSPTGTGGIANYGYTF
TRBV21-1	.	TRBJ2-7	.	TGTGCCAGTCCTGACAGGGCCAGGGGCTACGAGCAGTACTTC	CASPDRARGYEQYF
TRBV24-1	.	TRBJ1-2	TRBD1	TGTGCCACCAGTGACTCCGGGACAGGGCGAACTGAGGGCTACACCTTC	CATSDSGTGRTEGYTF
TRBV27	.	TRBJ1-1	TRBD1	TGTGCCAGCAGTGTGACAGGGGGTGGCACTGAAGCTTTCTTT	CASSVTGGGTEAFF
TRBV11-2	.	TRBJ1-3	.	TGTGCCAGCAGCTACGGGACAACTGGAAACACCATATATTTT	CASSYGTTGNTIYF
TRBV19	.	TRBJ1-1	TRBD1	TGTGCCAGTAGTAGGGACAGCTTGAACACTGAAGCTTTCTTT	CASSRDSLNTEAFF
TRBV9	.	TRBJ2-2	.	TGTGCCAGCAGCGTAGCTGGGGGGAAGGCGATGGTCACCGGGGAGCTGTTTTTT	CASSVAGGKAMVTGELFF
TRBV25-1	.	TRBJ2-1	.	TGTGCCAGCAGTGTGGCTGGGTGGCAGGCCTCCTACAATGAGCAGTTCTTC	CASSVAGWQASYNEQFF
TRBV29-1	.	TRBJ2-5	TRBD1	TGCAGCGTTCGGGACACAGGGGGTGGCCAAGAGACCCAGTACTTC	CSVRDTGGGQETQYF
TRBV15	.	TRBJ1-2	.	TGTGCCACCAGCAGAGGTCCGGCCCCGGGATTTGGCTACACCTTC	CATSRGPAPGFGYTF
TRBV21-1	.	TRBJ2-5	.	TGTGCCAGCAGCAAAGCGGGCGCCGTCTGCGTCCAAGAGACCCAGTACTTC	CASSKAGAVCVQETQYF
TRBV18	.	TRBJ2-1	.	TGTGCCAGTCATGGTACTAGCCCCCCCTACAATGAGCAGTTCTTC	CASHGTSPPYNEQFF
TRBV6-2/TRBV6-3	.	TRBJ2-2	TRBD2	TGTGCCAGCATCCCGGGACTAGTATTCGGGGAGCTGTTTTTT	CASIPGLVFGELFF
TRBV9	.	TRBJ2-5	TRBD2	TGTGCCAGCAGCGCCCGGAGACTAGCGGGTAAAGAGACCCAGTACTTC	CASSARRLAGKETQYF
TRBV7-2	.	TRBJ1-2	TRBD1	TGTGCCAGCATCCTTGGGACAGGGGGGCTCTATGGCTACACCTTC	CASILGTGGLYGYTF
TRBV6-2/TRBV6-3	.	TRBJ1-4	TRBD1	TGTGCCAGCAGCGGACAGGGAGCAACTAATGAAAAACTGTTTTTT	CASSGQGATNEKLFF
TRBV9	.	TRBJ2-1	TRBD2	TGTGCCAGCAGCGTTGGGGGAGGGGCTAATGAGCAGTTCTTC	CASSVGGGANEQFF
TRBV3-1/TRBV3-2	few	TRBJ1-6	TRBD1	TGTGCCAGCAGCCAAGGGACAGGGGTTAATTCACCCCTCCACTTT	CASSQGTGVNSPLHF
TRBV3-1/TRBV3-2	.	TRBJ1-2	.	TGTGCCAGCAGCCTCTATGGGGACAAGGGGCTTTATGGCTACACCTTC	CASSLYGDKGLYGYTF
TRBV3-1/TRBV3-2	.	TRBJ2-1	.	TGTGCCAGCAGCCCCGTCGAAACAGGGATCACGTTCTTC	CASSPVETGITFF
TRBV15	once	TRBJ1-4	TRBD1	TGTGCCACCAGCAGAGGATCAGGGGGCAATGAAAAACTGTTTTTT	CATSRGSGGNEKLFF
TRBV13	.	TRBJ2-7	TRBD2	TGTGCCAGCAGCTTAGCGGGACTAGCGGCGACCCATCCCTACGAGCAGTACTTC	CASSLAGLAATHPYEQYF
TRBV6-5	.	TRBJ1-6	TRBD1	TGTGCCAGCAGCTCCGGGACAGATAATTCACCCCTCCACTTT	CASSSGTDNSPLHF
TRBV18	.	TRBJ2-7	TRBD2	TGTGCCAGCTCACCGGGGACTAGCGGGCCCTACGAGCAGTACTTC	CASSPGTSGPYEQYF
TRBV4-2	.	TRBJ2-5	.	TGTGCCAGCAGCCGAGAAGTGTCGGGCCAAGAGACCCAGTACTTC	CASSREVSGQETQYF
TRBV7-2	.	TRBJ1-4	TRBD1	TGTGCCAGCAGCTTGGGGGTCCCGGGACAGGTGGAAAGTTATGAAAAACTGTTTTTT	CASSLGVPGQVESYEKLFF
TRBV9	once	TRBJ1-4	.	TGTGCCAGCAGCGGACTAGCAACTAATGAAAAACTGTTTTTT	CASSGLATNEKLFF
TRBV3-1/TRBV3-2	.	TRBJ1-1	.	TGTGCCAGCAGCCAAGATCTCGGCGGCGCTGAAGCTTTCTTT	CASSQDLGGAEAFF
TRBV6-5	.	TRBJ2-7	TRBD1	TGTGCCAGCAGTAAGGGACAGGACTACGAGCAGTACTTC	CASSKGQDYEQYF
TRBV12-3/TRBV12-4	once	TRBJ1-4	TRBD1	TGTGCCAGCACCGGGACAGTAAAAAAACTGTTTTTT	CASTGTVKKLFF
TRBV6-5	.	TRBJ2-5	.	TGTGCCAGCAGTTCCTATCCAGGGGGGGAGACCCAGTACTTC	CASSSYPGGETQYF
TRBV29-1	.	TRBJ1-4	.	TGCAGCAGGACTACAACTAATGAAAAACTGTTTTTT	CSRTTTNEKLFF
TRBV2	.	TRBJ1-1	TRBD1	TGTGCCAGCAGGACAGGGGGGTCTGAAGCTTTCTTT	CASRTGGSEAFF
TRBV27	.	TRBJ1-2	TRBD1	TGTGCCAGCACACTTATGGGGGGACAGGGCTATGGCTACACCTTC	CASTLMGGQGYGYTF
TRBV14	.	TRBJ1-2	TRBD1	TGTGCCAGCAGCCTACAGGGGGCGCATGCTGGCTACACCTTC	CASSLQGAHAGYTF
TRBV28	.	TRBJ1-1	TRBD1	TGTGCCAGCAGCTTAGGGGGGACAGGTGGTACTGAAGCTTTCTTT	CASSLGGTGGTEAFF